Each of the 22 T cell receptor beta chains below was sequenced from the same sample in a study of Ad26.COV2.S vaccination and SARS-CoV-2 variants. Treatment defined: 15 to 20 received Ad26.COV2.S at low or high dose, single or two shots; five or six received placebo; per-sample allocation not given. Sampling was done on day 63 after the first vaccine or placebo injection. Only in-frame clones appear in the TCRdb table, and some are missing; sequencing was by immunoSEQ multiplex PCR. The table records 200,000 to 250,000 clones, roughly 90% of them present only once. Sequenced material: peripheral blood, taken in a trial of Ad26.COV2.S vaccine versus placebo. All receptors derive from a person aged 18-60 years who received the Ad26.COV2.S COVID-19 vaccine or a placebo.

The CDR3 DNA follows: TGTGCCAGCAGTTTAAGGACAGGGTCACCAAACATTCAGTACTTC. Protein sequence: CASSLRTGSPNIQYF. The chain employs TRBV27 and TRBJ2-4, with 8 bases identical to TRBD1. The V and J ends lost 2 bases and 6 bases, in that order; junction bases with no gene match: 6. Germline CDR1 is MNHEY and CDR2 is SMNVEV (reference sequence). The CDR3 sequence is 15 residues long.

The chain carries TRBV11-3 and TRBJ2-1, with D tentatively TRBD1 (5 bases). The CDR3 extends over 13 amino acids. The V gene's germline CDR1 is SGHNT and CDR2 YENEEA. V shed 4 bases and J shed 8 bases, with 12 bases lying between them. CDR3 in amino acids: CASSSGPTYEQFF. The CDR3 coding sequence is TGTGCCAGCAGCTCAGGGCCTACCTATGAGCAGTTCTTC.

The rearrangement joins TRBV27 to TRBJ1-2; weak D call: TRBD1 (5 bases). The V and J ends lost 5 bases and 5 bases respectively, with 12 bases between them. Germline loops: CDR1 MNHEY, CDR2 SMNVEV (reference sequence). This CDR3 region has 13 residues. CDR3: CASSPTRQYGYTF. The CDR3 nucleotides are TGTGCCAGCAGTCCGACCCGACAGTATGGCTACACCTTC.

This chain joins TRBV7-9 and TRBJ1-1; TRBD1 aligns across 9 bases. Germline V gene sequence: CDR1 SEHNR, CDR2 FQNEAQ (reference sequence). CDR3 size: 14 residues. Trimming took 4 bases from V and 5 from J; bases not matched to a gene: 5. The CDR3 reads CASSSLQGATEAFF. CDR3 bases: TGTGCCAGCAGCTCCTTACAGGGGGCAACTGAAGCTTTCTTT. Variable domain in full (rest from reference TRBV7-9 and TRBJ1-1): DTGVSQNPRHKITKRGQNVTFRCDPISEHNRLYWYRQTLGQGPEFLTYFQNEAQLEKSRLLSDRFSAERPKGSFSTLEIQRTEQGDSAMYLCASSSLQGATEAFFGQGTRLTVV.

The chain joins TRBV27 to TRBJ1-3; TRBD1 might be the D (5 bases). This CDR3 has 15 amino acids. The V gene's germline CDR1 is MNHEY and CDR2 SMNVEV (reference sequence). Trimming shortened V by 3 bases and J by 2 bases, and 11 bases separated the two germline ends. CDR3: CASSLGGGPGNTIYF. CDR3 in DNA: TGTGCCAGCAGTTTGGGGGGAGGGCCTGGAAACACCATATATTTT.

The chain links TRBV9 to TRBJ1-4; perhaps TRBD1 as D (6 bases). CDR1 is SGDLS and CDR2 is YYNGEE in the germline V gene. Trimming took off 0 bases at V and 1 base at J, with 10 bases between the two ends. The CDR3 sequence is 16 residues long. CDR3 nucleotide sequence: TGTGCCAGCAGCGTAGTAGGACAGAGAACTAATGAAAAACTGTTTTTT. The encoded protein is CASSVVGQRTNEKLFF.

The chain joins TRBV4-3 to TRBJ1-3; D is undetermined. V was trimmed by 0 bases and J by 0 bases, leaving 9 bases between them. CDR3 size: 16 residues. CDR1 LGHNA and CDR2 YSLEER come from the germline V gene. CDR3 in amino acids: CASSQDSRNSGNTIYF. The DNA for the CDR3 is TGCGCCAGCAGCCAAGACTCCCGGAACTCTGGAAACACCATATATTTT.

A single count supports this clone. The chain links TRBV7-3 to TRBJ1-1; D call uncertain. Trimming pared 5 bases from V and 2 bases from J, leaving 9 bases between. The length of the CDR3 is 13 residues. Germline-derived CDR1 and CDR2 are SGHTA and FQGTGA. The chain's CDR3 is CASSLSGNTEAFF. In DNA, the CDR3 is TGTGCCAGCAGCCTCTCAGGTAACACTGAAGCTTTCTTT. Filled out from reference TRBV7-3 and TRBJ1-1, the complete variable domain reads GAGVSQTPSNKVTEKGKYVELRCDPISGHTALYWYRQSLGQGPEFLIYFQGTGAADDSGLPNDRFFAVRPEGSVSTLKIQRTERGDSAVYLCASSLSGNTEAFFGQGTRLTVV.

V and J are TRBV10-3 and TRBJ2-1; D not certain. The V end lost 5 bases, the J end lost 8 bases, and 13 bases lay between the germline ends. This CDR3 contains 13 residues. Germline V gene sequence: CDR1 ENHRY, CDR2 SYGVKD. The CDR3 DNA reads as TGTGCCATCAGTCCCCAGCCCTGGGATGAGCAGTTCTTC. This gives the protein CAISPQPWDEQFF.

The V and J genes are TRBV2 and TRBJ2-7; TRBD1 matches 7 bases. The CDR3 is made up of 14 amino acids. Unmatched junction bases numbered 10, after V lost 6 bases and J lost 5 bases. The germline gives CDR1 SNHLY, CDR2 FYNNEI. The CDR3 protein is CASSLQGMWNEQYF. The DNA of the CDR3 is TGTGCCAGCAGCTTACAGGGGATGTGGAACGAGCAGTACTTC. Filled out from reference TRBV2 and TRBJ2-7, the complete variable domain reads EPEVTQTPSHQVTQMGQEVILRCVPISNHLYFYWYRQILGQKVEFLVSFYNNEISEKSEIFDDQFSVERPDGSNFTLKIRSTKLEDSAMYFCASSLQGMWNEQYFGPGTRLTVT.

This chain uses TRBV28 with TRBJ2-5; D ambiguous. Germline V gives CDR1 MDHEN, CDR2 SYDVKM. The V end was cut by 1 base, the J end by 1 base, with 19 bases between. The CDR3 is 18 residues long. The CDR3 sequence is CASSLSLGGTFFQETQYF. Here the CDR3 DNA reads TGTGCCAGCAGTTTATCCCTAGGCGGCACCTTCTTCCAAGAGACCCAGTACTTC.

This chain connects TRBV7-2 to TRBJ1-2, with 8 bases aligning to TRBD1. The V and J ends lost 2 bases and 1 base, in that order; junction bases with no gene match: 3. Looked up from germline, CDR1 is SGHTA and CDR2 is FQGNSA. The CDR3 is made up of 15 amino acids. CDR3 protein: CASSLQGAINYGYTF. DNA of the CDR3: TGTGCCAGCAGCTTACAGGGGGCCATTAACTATGGCTACACCTTC.

The J gene is TRBJ2-2, the V gene TRBV25-1; D is tentatively TRBD1 or TRBD2 (6 bases each). Germline V gives CDR1 MGHDK, CDR2 SYGVNS. Trimming cost V 3 bases and J 3 bases, with 20 bases left between them. This CDR3 has 18 residues. The CDR3 DNA follows: TGTGCCAGCAGTGATGACGGGTTGGTCGGGGGCGACACCGGGGAGCTGTTTTTT. As protein: CASSDDGLVGGDTGELFF. Complete variable domain (other parts from reference TRBV25-1 and TRBJ2-2): EADIYQTPRYLVIGTGKKITLECSQTMGHDKMYWYQQDPGMELHLIHYSYGVNSTEKGDLSSESTVSRIRTEHFPLTLESARPSHTSQYLCASSDDGLVGGDTGELFFGEGSRLTVL.

This clone appeared a single time. Here the CDR3 reads CASSVDGVRNNEQFF. The CDR3 DNA follows: TGTGCCAGCAGCGTAGACGGGGTGAGGAACAATGAGCAGTTCTTC. J is TRBJ2-1 and V is TRBV9; tentatively, D is TRBD2 (5 bases). CDR3 length equals 15 residues. The germline V gene encodes CDR1 SGDLS and CDR2 YYNGEE. Trimming cost V 0 bases and J 5 bases, with 12 bases left between them. The variable domain in full, with the rest retrieved from reference TRBV9 and TRBJ2-1, is DSGVTQTPKHLITATGQRVTLRCSPRSGDLSVYWYQQSLDQGLQFLIQYYNGEERAKGNILERFSAQQFPDLHSELNLSSLELGDSALYFCASSVDGVRNNEQFFGPGTRLTVL.

This chain links TRBV7-6 with TRBJ2-5; 11 bases line up with TRBD2. The CDR3 extends over 15 amino acids. Germline V CDR1 and CDR2: SGHVS, FNYEAQ. V trimming: 5 bases; J trimming: 4 bases; junction bases outside the gene matches: 6. The CDR3 nucleotides read TGTGCCAGCAGCCCACTAGCGGGAGTAGCAGAGACCCAGTACTTC. It encodes CASSPLAGVAETQYF.

This chain joins TRBV3-1 (or the pseudogene TRBV3-2) and TRBJ2-5; D tentatively reads TRBD1 or TRBD2 (5 bases each). Looked up from germline, CDR1 is LGHDT and CDR2 is YNNKEL (reference sequence). With 0 bases removed from V and 7 bases from J, the gap between germline ends came to 9 bases. CDR3 size: 13 residues. CDR3 bases: TGTGCCAGCAGCCAAGAGACTACAGGGACCCAGTACTTC. Protein: CASSQETTGTQYF.

The chain links TRBV5-1 to TRBJ2-5; perhaps D is TRBD1 or TRBD2 (5 bases each). This CDR3 contains 15 residues. The V gene lost 3 bases and the J gene lost 2 bases, with 14 bases spanning the gap. Per the germline V gene, CDR1 is SGHRS and CDR2 is YFSETQ. The chain's CDR3 is CASSSGLGWQETQYF. The CDR3, as DNA: TGCGCCAGCAGCTCGGGGCTCGGATGGCAAGAGACCCAGTACTTC.

The rearrangement uses TRBV28 and TRBJ2-5; TRBD2 aligns across 8 bases. Germline trimming cut 8 bases from V and 2 bases from J; bases unmatched to any gene: 10. There are 15 residues in the CDR3. Germline CDR1 MDHEN, CDR2 SYDVKM. The CDR3 here is CASRPGGVIQETQYF. The CDR3 DNA follows: TGTGCCAGCCGTCCCGGGGGGGTTATACAAGAGACCCAGTACTTC.

DNA for the CDR3: TGTGCCAGCAGTGAGCGGGAGGGGACAGATACGCAGTATTTT. This codes for CASSEREGTDTQYF. The chain is built from TRBV7-9 and TRBJ2-3; 10 nucleotides agree with TRBD2. The trim removed 6 bases at V and 3 bases at J, leaving 3 bases unmatched. The V gene's germline CDR1 is SEHNR and CDR2 FQNEAQ (reference sequence). This CDR3 is built from 14 residues.

The CDR3 spells CASRAGTTNEKLFF. The CDR3 bases are TGTGCCAGCAGGGCCGGGACAACTAATGAAAAACTGTTTTTT. The chain has TRBV27 and TRBJ1-4; unclear D gene. CDR1 is MNHEY and CDR2 is SMNVEV in the germline V gene (reference sequence). CDR3 length: 14 amino acids. V lost 6 bases to trimming and J lost 0 bases, with 8 bases between them.

CDR3 nucleotide sequence: TGTGCCACCACTGGAGGGACGAACACTGAAGCTTTCTTT. Amino acids: CATTGGTNTEAFF. The rearrangement links TRBV24-1 to TRBJ1-1; D is possibly TRBD1 (5 bases). CDR1 is KGHDR, CDR2 SFDVKD, per germline. V lost 8 bases and J lost 1, with 10 bases in between. This CDR3 is built from 13 residues.

The chain uses TRBV4-3 and TRBJ1-2, with 7 bases that match TRBD1. Germline V gives CDR1 LGHNA, CDR2 YSLEER. CDR3 length: 15 amino acids. V shed 4 bases, J shed 1 base, and the junction held 6 bases outside the gene matches. CDR3 protein: CASSPDREGNYGYTF. Here the CDR3 DNA reads TGCGCCAGCAGCCCAGACAGGGAAGGTAACTATGGCTACACCTTC.